A single sample gave rise to the 11 T cell receptor beta chains below, sequenced in a study of blood T cells in healthy people across ages. Combining a sample-barcoded 5' primer with a J-beta primer mix, a second PCR ran for roughly 7 to 11 cycles. One entry per CDR3 protein results from TCRdb running MiXCR on the 5' RACE reads. The sample records fewer than 2 million distinct CDR3 sequences, approximately 39% being singletons. The sequenced sample was blood. These receptors came from a human donor in good health.

This clonotype showed up many times. This chain joins TRBV12-3 or TRBV12-4 and TRBJ2-7, with D unclear. The CDR3 sequence is 12 residues long. V was clipped by 2 bases and J by 3 bases, with 5 bases between them. The CDR3: CASSLLIYEQYF. The CDR3 DNA reads as TGTGCCAGCAGTTTATTAATCTACGAGCAGTACTTC.

V gene TRBV10-3 combines with J gene TRBJ2-7; D is ambiguous. This CDR3 is built from 16 residues. The V end lost 3 bases, the J end lost 5 bases, and 20 bases lay between the germline ends. Looked up from germline, CDR1 is ENHRY and CDR2 is SYGVKD. The CDR3 protein is CAISDALSIARHEQYF. The CDR3 DNA sequence: TGTGCCATCAGTGATGCGTTATCTATAGCCCGACACGAGCAGTACTTC.

The chain links TRBV20-1 to TRBJ1-5; tentative D call: TRBD1 (6 bases). The ends were cut back, 6 bases at V and 7 bases at J, with 16 bases in the middle. This CDR3 is 13 amino acids long. Per the germline V gene, CDR1 is DFQATT and CDR2 is SNEGSKA (reference sequence). In DNA, the CDR3 is TGCAGTGCGGGGGCGACGAGGGGCCAGCCCCAGCATTTT. Translating gives CSAGATRGQPQHF.

The chain recombines TRBV13 with TRBJ2-4; possibly TRBD1 for D (5 bases). The J call may be mistaken, given a closer DNA end match to TRBJ2-7. Germline V gives CDR1 PRHDT, CDR2 FYEKMQ (reference sequence). The CDR3 consists of 15 residues. The CDR3 loop is CASSLSAGYFGEQYF. In DNA, the CDR3 is TGTGCCAGCAGCTTATCTGCAGGGTATTTTGGCGAGCAGTACTTC.

This clonotype came up many times. The chain joins TRBV7-2 to TRBJ2-7; no clear D. With 2 bases removed from V and 2 bases from J, the gap between germline ends came to 13 bases. The CDR3 totals 15 residues. Germline CDR1 SGHTA, CDR2 FQGNSA. The CDR3 nucleotides read TGTGCCAGCAGCTTAAGCGCGGCACATACCTACGAGCAGTACTTC. Its protein product is CASSLSAAHTYEQYF.

This sequence joins TRBV12-5 and TRBJ1-2; D is undetermined. There are 13 residues in the CDR3. With 5 bases removed from V and 6 bases from J, the gap between germline ends came to 13 bases. Germline assignment: CDR1 LGHNT and CDR2 FRNRAP. The CDR3 DNA follows: TGTGCTAGTGGTCCGGTGGTAATCGATGGCTACACCTTC. This gives the protein CASGPVVIDGYTF.

This chain uses TRBV7-2 with TRBJ2-5, with D maybe TRBD2 (5 bases). V gave up 4 bases and J gave up 4 bases, with 13 bases separating them. The CDR3 totals 14 residues. Germline V CDR1 and CDR2: SGHTA, FQGNSA. CDR3 loop: CASSSLRTRETQYF. In nucleotides, the CDR3 is TGTGCCAGCAGCTCCCTGAGGACTCGAGAGACCCAGTACTTC.

The genes are TRBV10-3 and TRBJ2-5; possible D gene TRBD2, 6 bases. CDR1 is ENHRY, CDR2 SYGVKD, per germline. This CDR3 is built from 14 residues. V dropped 4 bases and J dropped 4 bases, with 13 bases sitting between them. The CDR3 loop reads CAISVRGKLETQYF. DNA for the CDR3: TGTGCCATCAGTGTTCGGGGGAAATTAGAGACCCAGTACTTC.

The chain carries TRBV19 and TRBJ2-7; D may be TRBD2 (5 bases). The CDR3 runs to 14 residues. The V and J ends lost 3 bases and 2 bases respectively, with 11 bases between them. In germline, CDR1 is LNHDA, CDR2 SQIVND (reference sequence). CDR3 sequence: CASSMPGSTYEQYF. The DNA of the CDR3 is TGTGCCAGTAGTATGCCGGGGAGTACCTACGAGCAGTACTTC. The variable domain in full, completed from reference TRBV19 and TRBJ2-7, reads DGGITQSPKYLFRKEGQNVTLSCEQNLNHDAMYWYRQDPGQGLRLIYYSQIVNDFQKGDIAEGYSVSREKKESFPLTVTSAQKNPTAFYLCASSMPGSTYEQYFGPGTRLTVT.

The chain joins TRBV20-1 to TRBJ2-7; no firm D call. The CDR3 spans 14 residues. Trimming took off 6 bases at V and 3 bases at J, with 18 bases between the two ends. Germline V gives CDR1 DFQATT, CDR2 SNEGSKA (reference sequence). The CDR3 loop reads CSAGRTASFYEQYF. As DNA, the CDR3 is TGCAGTGCCGGCCGAACAGCCTCTTTCTACGAGCAGTACTTC.

The chain combines TRBV7-9 with TRBJ2-1; possibly TRBD1 for D (6 bases). Deletions cut 4 bases from V and 0 bases from J, with 13 bases between. The CDR3 totals 16 residues. In germline, CDR1 is SEHNR, CDR2 FQNEAQ (reference sequence). The CDR3 bases are TGTGCCAGCAGCTCCAGGGACACCGGCTCCTACAATGAGCAGTTCTTC. Translating it yields CASSSRDTGSYNEQFF.